This paragraph covers one TCR beta chain sequence. Antigen: not known. Clones were read by immunoSEQ multiplex PCR, and TCRdb kept only the in-frame ones, dropping some. The data show around 80,000 clones, 83% seen once. The CDR3 is made up of 14 amino acids. Germline V gives CDR1 KGHDR, CDR2 SFDVKD. Trimming removed 5 bases from V and 5 bases from J; junction bases left unmatched: 7. This sample was taken from a study of T cell responses to AZD1222 COVID-19 vaccine. Regarding the study as a whole: When two AZD1222 doses had been given, Spike-specific TCR breadth and depth rose.

This receptor was obtained from an adult who received the AZD1222 COVID-19 vaccine. The chain has TRBV24-1 and TRBJ2-7, with TRBD2 matching 8 bases. Specimen: peripheral blood, collected 28 days after the second AZD1222 dose. The CDR3 loop reads CATSGGSGMNEQYF. The CDR3 DNA reads TGTGCCACCAGTGGTGGTAGCGGGATGAACGAGCAGTACTTC.